These T cell receptor beta chains were read from a single sample in a study of shared clonotypes between healthy human individuals. Data came from immunoSEQ multiplex PCR; TCRdb stores just in-frame clones and leaves some out. The sample carries about 480,000 clones, about four fifths recorded once. Specimen: PBMCs. Source of these receptors: a woman in her 40s in good health. Some clones in this sample may be carry-over from other donors' samples. Both conserved end residues are part of each CDR3. The order of the fields is V gene, CDR3 length, J gene, CDR3 protein.

>TRBV9|16|TRBJ2-3
CASSPRTGEGTDTQYF
>TRBV19|11|TRBJ2-4
CASRAGDIQYF
>TRBV15|13|TRBJ2-1
CASARGGYNEQFF
>TRBV28|12|TRBJ2-4
CASSWEPGIQYF
>TRBV2|15|TRBJ2-2
CASSPGQGDTGELFF
>TRBV7-9|15|TRBJ2-1
CASSLLFRGVGEQFF
>TRBV2|15|TRBJ2-2
CASRIQGGITGELFF
>TRBV18|14|TRBJ1-1
CASSPGGKGTEAFF
>TRBV5-4|14|TRBJ2-3
CASSLAGARDTQYF
>TRBV6-5|12|TRBJ1-2
CASSYLGRGYTF
>TRBV7-2|16|TRBJ2-1
CASSLVATSGLGEQFF
>TRBV10-3|12|TRBJ2-1
CAISDGYNEQFF
>TRBV19|14|TRBJ2-7
CASSIGEIPYEQYF
>TRBV19|14|TRBJ2-1
CASGMSADYNEQFF